This section outlines one T cell receptor beta chain sequence together with its context. Its antigen is not yet known. Base qualities are not at hand, and no much larger clone is one base apart. The sample belongs to a study of blood T cell repertoires in COVID-19 (TCRdb year 2020). About the study as a whole: Samples covering the acute and convalescent phases of COVID-19 were provided by collaborators in the United States, Italy and Spain. The material from the prospective study consisted of cDNA or gDNA derived from T cells, B-cell-depleted T cells, or PBMCs. The dataset comprised deeply sampled blood TCRbeta repertoires from subjects exposed to, actively infected with, or recovered from COVID-19. The repertoires were released in a freely available public database meant as a resource for research on the immune response to SARS-CoV-2. The samples were drawn from two sources: the first 160 participants of the ongoing ImmuneRACE study, and about 1,300 subjects contributed by 6 global collaborators. Sample metadata almost always included a de-identified subject ID, COVID-19 status, age in years and sex. Where HLA class I and class II types were available, the types were taken from metadata supplied by the sample provider, not from assay-based typing.

TCRbeta CDR3 regions were amplified from genomic DNA by means of the immunoSEQ Assay, a bias-controlled multiplex PCR. On the study's bioinformatics: Within the assay, amplification of reference gene primers was used to estimate how many nucleated cells each sample contained. To quantify the absolute abundance of each unique TCRbeta CDR3 rearrangement, sequence reads were collapsed and filtered. For each sample, productive Simpson clonality was calculated as the square root of Simpson's diversity index across productive rearrangements. TCRdb carries this immuneACCESS record with in-frame sequences only. Its versions omit some clonotypes, under half of them owing to an unresolved V gene in the studies checked, with the rest unexplained. V and J calls and clone size come straight from that table; D and trimming were deduced from the DNA. This sample lists 440,000 or so clones; about 89% were detected once. The top ten clones comprise roughly 1.5% of the sample.

CDR1 is given as SGHNT and CDR2 as YENEEA, both from the germline V gene. Trimming costs V 1 base and J 5 bases, and their ends lie 8 bases apart. Spanning cysteine to phenylalanine, the CDR3 consists of 13 amino acids. This entry keeps only the CDR3 DNA: 39 bases, framed from base 1. Paper-wide results and their limitations: The amount of clinical and demographic metadata varied by source and participant and was provided uncurated.

At one collaborating source in Seattle, patients were enrolled during active infection and were followed longitudinally through the course of disease. Each collaborating institution followed its own protocols to collect whole blood in K2EDTA tubes. For TCRbeta analysis, collaborators shipped samples as frozen whole blood, isolated PBMCs, or DNA extracted from either of those sample types. This receptor chain uses TRBV11-3 and TRBJ1-1; 6 matching bases give a weak D call of TRBD1. The material sequenced was peripheral blood. The source is a middle-aged woman with COVID-19, enrolled during active disease. The CDR3 sequence is CASSLGGQTEAFF. In nucleotides, the sequence is TGTGCCAGCAGCTTAGGAGGACAGACTGAAGCTTTCTTT.